One sample yielded the 10 T cell receptor beta chains listed below, sequenced in a study of radiation and T cells in renal cell carcinoma. The data were produced by immunoSEQ multiplex PCR, yet TCRdb's version contains in-frame clones alone and is incomplete. The profile covers around 16,000 clones, with 64% appearing a single time and roughly 26% taken by the ten largest. Treatment defined: 15 Gy SBRT to primary tumor, nephrectomy 4 weeks later. Specimen: tumor tissue, collected from a patient whose treatment included radiotherapy and nephrectomy. The receptors were sampled from a woman aged 70-85 years with renal cell carcinoma.

Remarks on this clone: A read error is likely here: a far larger clone is one base away. The rearrangement links TRBV10-2 to TRBJ2-7; TRBD2 is a possible D gene (7 bases). Deletions cut 4 bases from V and 3 bases from J, with 13 bases between. Germline CDR1 WSHSY, CDR2 SAAADI. The CDR3 totals 14 residues. In DNA form, the CDR3 reads TGCGCCAGCAGTGTCGGGGGGCCGAGCTACGAGCAGTACTTC. Translating gives CASSVGGPSYEQYF.

V gene TRBV11-2 combines with J gene TRBJ1-4; D is uncertain. Between the trimmed V and J ends, which lost 0 bases and 0 bases, there was a span of 8 bases. The germline CDR1 and CDR2 sequences are SGHAT and FQNNGV. The CDR3 runs 16 residues. The CDR3 loop is CASSLDYGATNEKLFF. The CDR3 nucleotides read TGTGCCAGCAGCTTAGATTACGGGGCAACTAATGAAAAACTGTTTTTT.

The chain uses TRBV9 and TRBJ2-2; D call uncertain. Per the germline V gene, CDR1 is SGDLS and CDR2 is YYNGEE. V shed 8 bases and J shed 6 bases, with 20 bases lying between them. The length of the CDR3 is 15 residues. The CDR3, as DNA: TGTGCCAGTGGATCCACCGCGACGCTGGCCGGGGAGCTGTTTTTT. Protein: CASGSTATLAGELFF.

The table lists this clone with a count of one. The gene calls are TRBV19 and TRBJ2-6, with a possible D match to TRBD1 (7 bases). Germline V gene sequence: CDR1 LNHDA, CDR2 SQIVND (reference sequence). The CDR3 consists of 15 residues. Trimming took 7 bases from V and 5 from J, leaving 15 bases between them. CDR3 in amino acids: CASTSGGGWANVLTF. Here the CDR3 DNA reads TGTGCCAGTACCTCCGGAGGGGGCTGGGCCAACGTCCTGACTTTC.

This clone appeared once. The gene calls are TRBV7-2 and TRBJ2-2, with TRBD2 as a possible D gene (6 bases). The V gene's germline CDR1 is SGHTA and CDR2 FQGNSA. V was pared by 11 bases and J by 0 bases, with 16 bases between. CDR3 size: 15 residues. In nucleotides, the CDR3 is TGTGCCGGAGGGGAAGCGCTAGCGAACACCGGGGAGCTGTTTTTT. Its translation is CAGGEALANTGELFF.

The chain carries TRBV7-2 and TRBJ2-2; possible D gene TRBD2, 5 bases. Trimming took off 5 bases at V and 7 bases at J, with 17 bases between the two ends. The CDR3 spans 15 residues. Germline CDR1 is SGHTA and CDR2 is FQGNSA. CDR3 region: CASSPDRAGGGELFF. CDR3 coding DNA: TGTGCCAGCAGCCCGGACCGGGCGGGTGGCGGGGAGCTGTTTTTT. The entire variable domain, with the rest obtained from reference TRBV7-2 and TRBJ2-2, is as follows: GAGVSQSPSNKVTEKGKDVELRCDPISGHTALYWYRQSLGQGLEFLIYFQGNSAPDKSGLPSDRFSAERTGGSVSTLTIQRTQQEDSAVYLCASSPDRAGGGELFFGEGSRLTVL.

The genes are TRBV2 and TRBJ1-5, with D possibly matching TRBD1 (6 bases). Trimming took off 2 bases at V and 1 base at J, with 9 bases between the two ends. Germline lookup yields CDR1 SNHLY and CDR2 FYNNEI. This CDR3 has 15 amino acids. The CDR3 nucleotides read TGTGCCAGCAGTGAACAGGGGCTGAGCAATCAGCCCCAGCATTTT. Translated, it gives CASSEQGLSNQPQHF.

The count of this clone is one. The chain links TRBV7-8 to TRBJ2-1; tentatively, D is TRBD2 (6 bases). The germline CDR1 and CDR2 sequences are SGHVS and FQNEAQ. Trimming cost V 5 bases and J 5 bases, with 13 bases left between them. This CDR3 is 14 amino acids long. The CDR3 protein is CASSPPGLHNEQFF. CDR3 coding DNA: TGTGCCAGCAGCCCTCCGGGACTTCACAATGAGCAGTTCTTC.

The table lists this clone with a count of one. The chain recombines TRBV29-1 with TRBJ1-5, with a weak D call TRBD1 (5 bases). V was cut by 4 bases and J by 1 base, with 11 bases left in between. Germline CDR1 and CDR2: SQVTM and ANQGSEA. The CDR3 has 14 residues. The CDR3 sequence is CSVAGPGSNQPQHF. CDR3 DNA: TGCAGCGTTGCGGGCCCAGGGAGCAATCAGCCCCAGCATTTT.

This chain connects TRBV6-5 to TRBJ1-1; no reliable D call. Germline loops: CDR1 MNHEY, CDR2 SVGAGI. The CDR3 spans 15 residues. The ends were cut back, 7 bases at V and 1 base at J, with 16 bases in the middle. CDR3 region: CASTSMWVRNTEAFF. Here the CDR3 DNA reads TGTGCCAGCACCTCCATGTGGGTGCGGAACACTGAAGCTTTCTTT.